This TCR beta chain was captured by sequencing in a study of regulatory T cells in long-lasting Graves disease. About the research overall: For under 3 months, newly diagnosed Graves' patients had been taking antithyroid drugs.

Study findings and constraints: With a small sample size, accuracy may have been reduced. With persistent disease, TRBV28, TRBJ1-2 and TRBJ2-5 were the favored segments.

Noted time point: newly diagnosed GD, antithyroid drugs for less than 3 months. PBMC RNA served as the TCR library source. Trimming pared 4 bases from V and 1 base from J, leaving 13 bases between. This CDR3 is built from 15 residues. Germline V gene data show CDR1 as MGHRA and CDR2 as YSYEKL. Construction of the TCR beta libraries employed iRepertoire HTBI primers in conjunction with Arm-PCR of CDR3 regions. Using its own MiXCR run on the multiplex PCR reads, TCRdb lists one record per CDR3 protein. The sample lists about 460,000 distinct CDR3 sequences, 14% occurring once. This clonotype was seen more than once but under ten times. Its antigen is not identified. These data also formed part of another study, on T cells in Graves' hyperthyroidism and ophthalmopathy.

The material was peripheral blood mononuclear cells (PBMCs), obtained at new diagnosis, from a patient treated with antithyroid drugs. The rearrangement links TRBV4-1 to TRBJ1-1; unclear D gene. This TCR was sampled from a woman aged 45-60 years with Graves disease. In DNA, the CDR3 is TGCGCCAGCAGCCGGTCTCCCCGAACGAACACTGAAGCTTTCTTT. Translated: CASSRSPRTNTEAFF.